The clone carrying this TCR beta chain was found once. Its specificity is unknown. The sample comes from a study of T cell responses to AZD1222 COVID-19 vaccine. Notes on the study in general: Rises in breadth and depth of Spike-specific TCRs came after two AZD1222 doses. Only a handful of AZD1222 recipients were seropositive at baseline. Unmutated variant regions are reportedly the target of nearly half of TCRs that are spike-specific.

V lost 8 bases, J lost 0 bases, and 11 bases stayed unmatched. Looked up from germline, CDR1 is SGHAT and CDR2 is FQNNGV. This CDR3 region has 17 residues. Sequencing used immunoSEQ multiplex PCR; TCRdb keeps in-frame clones, though not all of them. The sample yields 130,000 or so clones, about 94% seen once. Researchers grouped second doses given at about 4 or about 12 weeks into one pool. The TCR comes from an adult who received the AZD1222 COVID-19 vaccine. The chain is built from TRBV11-2 and TRBJ1-5; TRBD1 agrees at 9 bases. The sequenced sample was peripheral blood, obtained 28 days after the second AZD1222 dose. CDR3 amino acids: CASPDRGRFVSNQPQHF. CDR3 DNA sequence: TGTGCCAGCCCGGACAGGGGCCGCTTTGTTAGCAATCAGCCCCAGCATTTT.